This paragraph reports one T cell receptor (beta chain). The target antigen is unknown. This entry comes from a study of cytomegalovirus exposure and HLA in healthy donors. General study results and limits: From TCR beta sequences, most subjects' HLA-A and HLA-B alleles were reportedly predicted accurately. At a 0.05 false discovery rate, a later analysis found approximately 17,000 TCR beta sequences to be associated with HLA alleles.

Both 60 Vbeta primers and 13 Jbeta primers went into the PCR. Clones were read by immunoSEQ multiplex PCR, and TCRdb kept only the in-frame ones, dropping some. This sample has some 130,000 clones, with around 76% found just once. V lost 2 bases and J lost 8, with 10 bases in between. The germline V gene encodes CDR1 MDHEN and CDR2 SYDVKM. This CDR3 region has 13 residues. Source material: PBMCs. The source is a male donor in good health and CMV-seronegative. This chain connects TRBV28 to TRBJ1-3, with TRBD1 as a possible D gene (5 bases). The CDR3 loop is CASSLTGGDTIYF. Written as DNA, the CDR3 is TGTGCCAGCAGTTTAACCGGGGGGGACACCATATATTTT.